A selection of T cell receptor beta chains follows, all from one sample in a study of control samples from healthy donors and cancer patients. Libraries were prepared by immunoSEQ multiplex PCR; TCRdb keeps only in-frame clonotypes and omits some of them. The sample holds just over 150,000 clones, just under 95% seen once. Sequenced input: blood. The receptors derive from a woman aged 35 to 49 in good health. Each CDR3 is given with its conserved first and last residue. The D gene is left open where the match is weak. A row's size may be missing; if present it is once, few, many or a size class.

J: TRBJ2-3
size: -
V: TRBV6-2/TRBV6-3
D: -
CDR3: CASSYSIYRYF
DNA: TGTGCCAGCAGTTACTCGATATATCGGTATTTT

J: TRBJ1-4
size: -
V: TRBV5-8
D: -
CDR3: CASSKTTGEKLFF
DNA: TGTGCCAGCAGCAAAACGACAGGTGAAAAACTGTTTTTT

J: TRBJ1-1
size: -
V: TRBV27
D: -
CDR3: CASSWVGRETEAFF
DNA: TGTGCCAGCAGCTGGGTCGGCAGGGAAACTGAAGCTTTCTTT

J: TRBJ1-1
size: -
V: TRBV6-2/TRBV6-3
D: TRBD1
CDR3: CASSYGQGGTEAFF
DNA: TGTGCCAGCAGTTACGGGCAGGGGGGCACTGAAGCTTTCTTT

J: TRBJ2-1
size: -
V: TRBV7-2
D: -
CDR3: CASSLDRGQQFF
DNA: TGTGCCAGCAGCTTAGATCGGGGACAGCAGTTCTTC

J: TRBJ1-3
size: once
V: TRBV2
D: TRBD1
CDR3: CASRDGQGAIGNTIYF
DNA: TGTGCCAGCAGGGATGGGCAGGGGGCTATAGGAAACACCATATATTTT

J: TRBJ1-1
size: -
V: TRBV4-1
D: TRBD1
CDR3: CASSQEVGQGSNTEAFF
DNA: TGCGCCAGCAGCCAAGAAGTTGGACAGGGGTCAAACACTGAAGCTTTCTTT

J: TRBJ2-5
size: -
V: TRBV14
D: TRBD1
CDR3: CASSQGGQIQETQYF
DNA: TGTGCCAGCAGCCAAGGGGGACAGATTCAAGAGACCCAGTACTTC

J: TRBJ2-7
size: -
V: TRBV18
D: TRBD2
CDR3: CASSPGVAGENEQYF
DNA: TGTGCCAGCTCACCCGGGGTAGCGGGTGAAAACGAGCAGTACTTC

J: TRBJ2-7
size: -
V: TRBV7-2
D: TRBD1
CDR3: CASSYPGTGGAYEQYF
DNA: TGTGCCAGCAGCTACCCCGGGACAGGGGGTGCCTACGAGCAGTACTTC

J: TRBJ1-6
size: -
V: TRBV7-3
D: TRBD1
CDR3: CASSLLDRGSPLHF
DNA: TGTGCCAGCAGCTTATTGGACAGGGGTTCACCCCTCCACTTT

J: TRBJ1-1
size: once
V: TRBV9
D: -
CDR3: CASSVDGGTNTEAFF
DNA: TGTGCCAGCAGCGTAGATGGCGGAACGAACACTGAAGCTTTCTTT

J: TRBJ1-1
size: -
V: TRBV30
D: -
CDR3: CAWSNPNTEAFF
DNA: TGTGCCTGGAGTAACCCGAACACTGAAGCTTTCTTT

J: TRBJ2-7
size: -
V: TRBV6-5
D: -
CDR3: CASSYSGPGNEQYF
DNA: TGTGCCAGCAGTTACTCCGGGCCGGGGAACGAGCAGTACTTC

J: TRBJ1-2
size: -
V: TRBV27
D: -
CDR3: CASRSVSYGYTF
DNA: TGTGCCAGTCGGAGTGTGAGTTATGGCTACACCTTC

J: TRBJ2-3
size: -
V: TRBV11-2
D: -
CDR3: CASSLVGGRRADTQYF
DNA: TGTGCCAGCAGCTTAGTGGGGGGCAGGAGGGCAGATACGCAGTATTTT

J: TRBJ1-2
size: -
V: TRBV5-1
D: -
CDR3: CASSTDGIYGYTF
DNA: TGCGCCAGCAGTACTGACGGAATATATGGCTACACCTTC

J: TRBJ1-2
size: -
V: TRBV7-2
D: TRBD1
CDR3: CASSSQTGTGPYGYTF
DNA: TGTGCCAGCAGCTCGCAAACCGGGACAGGTCCCTATGGCTACACCTTC

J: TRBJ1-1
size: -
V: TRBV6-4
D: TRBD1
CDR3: CASSDPPRDRGTRFRGGSTEAFF
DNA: TGTGCCAGCAGTGACCCCCCACGGGACAGGGGAACTCGGTTTCGTGGGGGGAGCACTGAAGCTTTCTTT

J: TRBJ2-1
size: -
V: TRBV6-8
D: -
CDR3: CASGPPRGGYNEQFF
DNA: TGTGCCAGCGGACCTCCCAGGGGGGGGTACAATGAGCAGTTCTTC